The T cell receptor beta chain under discussion was sequenced for a study of T cells after yellow fever vaccination. Study outcomes and limitations: High-abundance clonotypes from the bulk population could contaminate FACS-sorted repertoires. Reappearance after the booster was seen for most primary-vaccination clones, at about 95% CD4 and 75% to 90% CD8.

The CDR3 runs to 16 residues. V shed 0 bases and J 6 bases; nucleotides not matched to a gene: 11. Germline CDR1 SGHRS, CDR2 YFSETQ. This clonotype was picked up a small number of times. Its antigen remains unknown. MiXCR was run by TCRdb on the 5' RACE reads, yielding one entry per CDR3 protein. This sample carries under 200,000 distinct CDR3 sequences, around 7% of them seen once, and the ten largest clones take under 3%. The source is a man between 18 and 35 years old who received the YFV17D yellow fever vaccine. V gene TRBV5-1 combines with J gene TRBJ1-1, with 7 bases that match TRBD1. The material sequenced was CD4+ T cells sorted from PBMCs, taken more than 4 days after the first yellow fever vaccination. In nucleotides, the CDR3 is TGCGCCAGCAGCTTGGGGACAGGTCTACGCCGCTCTGAAGCTTTCTTT. Translated, it gives CASSLGTGLRRSEAFF.